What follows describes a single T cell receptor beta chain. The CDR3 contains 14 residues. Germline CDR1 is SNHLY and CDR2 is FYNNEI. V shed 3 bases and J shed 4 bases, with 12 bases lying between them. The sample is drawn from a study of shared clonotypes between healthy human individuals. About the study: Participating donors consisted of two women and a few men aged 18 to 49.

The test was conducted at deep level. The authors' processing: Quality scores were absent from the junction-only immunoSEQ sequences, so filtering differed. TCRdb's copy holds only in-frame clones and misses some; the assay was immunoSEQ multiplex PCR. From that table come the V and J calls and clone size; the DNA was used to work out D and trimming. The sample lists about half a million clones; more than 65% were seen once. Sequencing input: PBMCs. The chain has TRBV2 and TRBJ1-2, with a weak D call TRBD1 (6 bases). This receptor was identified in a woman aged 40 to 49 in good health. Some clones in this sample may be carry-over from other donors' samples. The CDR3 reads CASSEAGELYGYTF. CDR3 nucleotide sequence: TGTGCCAGCAGTGAGGCAGGGGAACTCTATGGCTACACCTTC.